A single sample gave rise to the 30 T cell receptor beta chains below, sequenced in a study of Graves' ophthalmopathy and Graves' hyperthyroidism. Amplifying from RNA transcripts, the study obtained TCR beta CDR3 regions. HTBI primers were used in a first-round RT-PCR, which preceded a second-round multiplex PCR. TCRdb used MiXCR to reprocess the multiplex PCR reads, holding one entry per CDR3 protein. The sample consists of hundreds of thousands of distinct CDR3 sequences, under 50% of them appearing once. The sample comprised peripheral blood. The source of these receptors is an adult man with Graves' ophthalmopathy.

This clonotype was detected only a few times. This chain joins TRBV5-1 and TRBJ1-1; D is perhaps TRBD1 (5 bases). The CDR3 spans 14 residues. Germline CDR1 and CDR2: SGHRS and YFSETQ. Trimming removed 4 bases at V and 4 bases at J, with 14 bases between. This chain's CDR3 is CASSRLWGRTEAFF. CDR3 DNA sequence: TGCGCCAGCAGCAGGCTCTGGGGACGCACTGAAGCTTTCTTT.

This clonotype was recorded at least ten times. A much larger clone sits a single nucleotide away, making a read error possible. The chain couples TRBV2 to TRBJ2-7; 7 bases match TRBD1. Germline values: CDR1 SNHLY, CDR2 FYNNEI. The junction had 2 bases not matched to a gene; V was cut back by 4 bases and J by 2 bases. This CDR3 spans 13 amino acids. CDR3 coding DNA: TGTGCCAGCAGTGGGGGACAGCCCTACGAGCAGTACTTC. Its protein product is CASSGGQPYEQYF.

With regard to this clonotype: A read error may be the cause here, since a much bigger clone is one base away. The rearrangement joins TRBV25-1 to TRBJ2-7; D call uncertain. This CDR3 has 15 amino acids. Trimming stripped 5 bases from V and 0 bases from J, with 14 bases between. Germline assignment: CDR1 MGHDK and CDR2 SYGVNS. As DNA, the CDR3 is TGTGCCAGCAGTACGGCCGAGGACGCCTCCTACGAGCAGTACTTC. It translates to CASSTAEDASYEQYF.

This clonotype was recorded many times. J is TRBJ1-1 and V is TRBV15; D is undetermined. V lost 0 bases, J lost 8 bases, and 13 bases lay in between. Germline CDR1 LNHNV, CDR2 YYDKDF (reference sequence). There are 14 residues in the CDR3. The CDR3 here is CATSREFVGIEAFF. CDR3 nucleotides: TGTGCCACCAGCAGAGAATTCGTGGGGATAGAAGCTTTCTTT.

This clonotype was picked up many times. The rearrangement uses TRBV12-3 or TRBV12-4 and TRBJ1-4; a weak D match, TRBD1 (5 bases). V lost 4 bases, J lost 8 bases, and 14 bases lay in between. The CDR3 covers 14 residues. CDR3 in amino acids: CASSSRRAPEKLFF. Here the CDR3 DNA reads TGTGCCAGCAGTTCCCGCAGGGCACCAGAAAAACTGTTTTTT.

V gene TRBV2 combines with J gene TRBJ2-1, with D uncertain. Trimming took off 4 bases at V and 0 bases at J, with 10 bases between the two ends. Germline V lookup: CDR1 SNHLY, CDR2 FYNNEI. The CDR3 is 15 residues long. The CDR3 reads CASSVTQGSYNEQFF. The CDR3 bases are TGTGCCAGCAGTGTAACCCAAGGCTCCTACAATGAGCAGTTCTTC.

V and J are TRBV20-1 and TRBJ2-7; D gene ambiguous. Trimming removed 1 base at V and 6 bases at J, with 19 bases between. Germline loops: CDR1 DFQATT, CDR2 SNEGSKA (reference sequence). The CDR3 totals 15 residues. The CDR3 is CSARAPTVTLGEQYF. CDR3 DNA: TGCAGTGCTAGAGCCCCCACAGTTACCCTGGGCGAGCAGTACTTC.

This clonotype has a count of ten or more. The chain couples TRBV7-2 to TRBJ2-7; 7 bases align to TRBD2. Trimming took 5 bases from V and 4 from J; bases not matched to a gene: 8. The CDR3 has 14 residues. Germline-derived CDR1 and CDR2 are SGHTA and FQGNSA. The CDR3 DNA follows: TGTGCCAGCAGCGTAGGGTACGGGGGGTACGAGCAGTACTTC. It is translated as CASSVGYGGYEQYF.

This clonotype was observed many times. In nucleotides, the CDR3 is TGTGCCAGCAGCTCCGGGACATTTAATCAGCCCCAGCATTTT. Amino acid sequence: CASSSGTFNQPQHF. The chain uses TRBV25-1 and TRBJ1-5; TRBD1 is a possible D gene (6 bases). Trimming cost V 6 bases and J 4 bases, with 13 bases left between them. CDR3 size: 14 residues. Germline V gene data show CDR1 as MGHDK and CDR2 as SYGVNS.

The chain is built from TRBV29-1 and TRBJ1-2; 8 bases are a match to TRBD1. CDR1 and CDR2 (germline): SQVTM, ANQGSEA. The CDR3 runs 12 residues. Germline trimming cut 8 bases from V and 6 bases from J; bases unmatched to any gene: 8. The CDR3 nucleotides are TGCAGCCACCTGGACAGGGCCGATGGCTACACCTTC. This gives the protein CSHLDRADGYTF.

This chain links TRBV4-3 with TRBJ1-3, with D hard to call. CDR1 LGHNA and CDR2 YSLEER come from the germline V gene. V was clipped by 0 bases and J by 0 bases, with 9 bases between them. The CDR3 loop spans 16 amino acids. The CDR3 sequence: CASSQDREFSGNTIYF. CDR3 in DNA: TGCGCCAGCAGCCAAGATCGTGAATTCTCTGGAAACACCATATATTTT.

The CDR3 bases are TGCAGTGCTAGAGATTTGAAGGGGACAGGTACTTACGAGCAGTACTTC. Its translation is CSARDLKGTGTYEQYF. The gene calls are TRBV20-1 and TRBJ2-7; 8 positions match TRBD1. The CDR3 is 16 amino acids. The junction had 11 bases not matched to a gene; V was cut back by 0 bases and J by 4 bases. Germline V gene lookup returns CDR1 DFQATT and CDR2 SNEGSKA (reference sequence).

This clonotype occurred many times. V is TRBV19 and J is TRBJ1-2, with unresolved D. The length of the CDR3 is 11 residues. The V gene's germline CDR1 is LNHDA and CDR2 SQIVND (reference sequence). The germline V and J ends were trimmed by 5 bases and 8 bases, with 9 bases remaining between them. The CDR3 protein is CASSQDLGYTF. For the CDR3, the DNA is TGTGCCAGTAGTCAAGACCTGGGCTACACCTTC.

The J gene is TRBJ2-2, the V gene TRBV7-9; 9 bases line up with TRBD1. The CDR3 extends over 17 amino acids. CDR1 is SEHNR, CDR2 FQNEAQ, per germline (reference sequence). V shed 6 bases, J shed 2 bases, and the junction held 10 bases outside the gene matches. The CDR3 is CASRSTDRGGNTGELFF. CDR3 DNA: TGTGCCAGCAGATCTACGGACAGGGGCGGAAACACCGGGGAGCTGTTTTTT. The full variable domain, with the rest looked up from reference TRBV7-9 and TRBJ2-2, is DTGVSQNPRHKITKRGQNVTFRCDPISEHNRLYWYRQTLGQGPEFLTYFQNEAQLEKSRLLSDRFSAERPKGSFSTLEIQRTEQGDSAMYLCASRSTDRGGNTGELFFGEGSRLTVL.

As concerns this clonotype: A much larger clonotype is one base distant, so this may be a read error. J is TRBJ2-7 and V is TRBV9; 7 bases agree with TRBD1. The CDR3 loop spans 14 amino acids. Per germline, CDR1 SGDLS and CDR2 YYNGEE. The CDR3 bases are TGTGCCAGCAGCGTAGAAAGGGACAGCTACGGGCAGTACTTC. Encoded protein: CASSVERDSYGQYF. The entire variable domain, with the rest obtained from reference TRBV9 and TRBJ2-7, is as follows: DSGVTQTPKHLITATGQRVTLRCSPRSGDLSVYWYQQSLDQGLQFLIQYYNGEERAKGNILERFSAQQFPDLHSELNLSSLELGDSALYFCASSVERDSYGQYFGPGTRLTVT.

This clonotype was counted between two and nine times. J is TRBJ2-5 and V is TRBV5-1; 8 bases fit TRBD2. Germline CDR1 and CDR2: SGHRS and YFSETQ. The CDR3 consists of 15 residues. The trim removed 3 bases at V and 2 bases at J, leaving 6 bases unmatched. The CDR3 sequence: CASSSVIAGQETQYF. In nucleotides, the CDR3 is TGCGCCAGCAGCTCCGTAATAGCGGGGCAAGAGACCCAGTACTTC.

V gene TRBV25-1 combines with J gene TRBJ1-1; TRBD1 aligns across 9 bases. CDR1 and CDR2 from the germline V gene are MGHDK and SYGVNS. J lost 3 bases, V lost 4 bases, and 6 bases had no gene match. CDR3 size: 15 residues. The CDR3 nucleotides read TGTGCCAGCAGTGCGTGGGGACAGGGATACACTGAAGCTTTCTTT. It is translated as CASSAWGQGYTEAFF.

This clonotype was seen a few times. The chain has TRBV9 and TRBJ1-1; TRBD1 agrees at 11 bases. This CDR3 contains 15 residues. Losses at the gene ends were 3 bases for V and 5 bases for J; bases not matched to a gene: 6. CDR1 and CDR2 from the germline V gene are SGDLS and YYNGEE. This CDR3 is CASSAAGQGETEAFF. The CDR3 DNA sequence: TGTGCCAGCAGCGCAGCGGGACAGGGGGAGACTGAAGCTTTCTTT.

This clonotype was recorded many times. The genes are TRBV11-3 and TRBJ2-2; D ambiguous. The CDR3 totals 12 residues. Germline-derived CDR1 and CDR2 are SGHNT and YENEEA. Trimming removed 4 bases from V and 4 bases from J, with 4 bases in between. The CDR3 DNA reads as TGTGCCAGCAGCTGGGGCACCGGGGAGCTGTTTTTT. Residues: CASSWGTGELFF. Drawing the rest from reference TRBV11-3 and TRBJ2-2, the complete variable domain is EAGVVQSPRYKIIEKKQPVAFWCNPISGHNTLYWYLQNLGQGPELLIRYENEEAVDDSQLPKDRFSAERLKGVDSTLKIQPAELGDSAVYLCASSWGTGELFFGEGSRLTVL.

This clonotype has a count of ten or more. The chain recombines TRBV13 with TRBJ2-6; maybe TRBD2 (5 bases). In germline, CDR1 is PRHDT, CDR2 FYEKMQ (reference sequence). The CDR3 is 15 residues long. V lost 5 bases to trimming and J lost 0 bases, with 8 bases between them. The CDR3 sequence: CASSGRPSGANVLTF. The CDR3 DNA sequence: TGTGCCAGCAGCGGGAGACCCTCTGGGGCCAACGTCCTGACTTTC.

The chain combines TRBV7-2 with TRBJ1-5; D call uncertain. The V gene's germline CDR1 is SGHTA and CDR2 FQGNSA. V was shortened by 5 bases and J by 7 bases, with 15 bases between the two germline ends. CDR3 length: 14 amino acids. CDR3: CASSPSPGKQPQHF. The CDR3 region has the DNA TGTGCCAGCAGCCCTTCCCCCGGAAAACAGCCCCAGCATTTT.

The V and J genes are TRBV25-1 and TRBJ2-5, with TRBD2 identical over 7 bases. The CDR3 totals 15 residues. Germline CDR1 MGHDK, CDR2 SYGVNS. V lost 1 base, J lost 2 bases, and 4 bases stayed unmatched. CDR3 DNA sequence: TGTGCCAGCAGTGAATGGGAGGGAGGGCAAGAGACCCAGTACTTC. Residues: CASSEWEGGQETQYF.

The gene calls are TRBV11-3 and TRBJ1-1; D possibly corresponds to TRBD1 (6 bases). Germline CDR1 is SGHNT and CDR2 is YENEEA. V was trimmed by 5 bases and J by 4 bases, leaving 11 bases between them. This CDR3 spans 13 amino acids. This CDR3 is CASSTGWGTEAFF. CDR3 nucleotides: TGTGCCAGCAGCACAGGGTGGGGCACTGAAGCTTTCTTT. The variable domain in full, with the rest retrieved from reference TRBV11-3 and TRBJ1-1, is EAGVVQSPRYKIIEKKQPVAFWCNPISGHNTLYWYLQNLGQGPELLIRYENEEAVDDSQLPKDRFSAERLKGVDSTLKIQPAELGDSAVYLCASSTGWGTEAFFGQGTRLTVV.

The chain carries TRBV30 and TRBJ1-2; D possibly corresponds to TRBD1 (5 bases). The CDR3 length is 15 residues. Trimming shortened V by 0 bases and J by 0 bases, and 11 bases separated the two germline ends. Germline lookup yields CDR1 GTSNPN and CDR2 SVGIG (reference sequence). The CDR3 coding sequence is TGTGCCTGGAGTGTCGGGGCCCCTTCTAACTATGGCTACACCTTC. Its protein product is CAWSVGAPSNYGYTF.

CDR3 sequence: CASSQLGYSSTDTQYF. The CDR3 region has the DNA TGTGCCAGCAGCCAATTGGGATACTCAAGCACAGATACGCAGTATTTT. This rearrangement joins TRBV14 to TRBJ2-3, with no clear D. The CDR3 has 16 residues. Germline assignment: CDR1 SGHDN and CDR2 FVKESK. Trimming took 2 bases from V and 0 from J, leaving 12 bases between them.

This clonotype was seen a few times. The DNA for the CDR3 is TGTGCCAGTAGTTTGATCGGGACACCCGAGGAGACCCAGTACTTC. It yields the protein CASSLIGTPEETQYF. The chain recombines TRBV19 with TRBJ2-5; weak D call: TRBD1 (6 bases). Germline values: CDR1 LNHDA, CDR2 SQIVND (reference sequence). The germline V and J ends were trimmed by 5 bases and 5 bases, with 18 bases remaining between them. The CDR3 consists of 15 residues.

A word on this clonotype: The junction and the germline gene differ at one end; a read error may be behind it. The V and J genes are TRBV7-9 and TRBJ2-7, with a possible D match to TRBD1 (5 bases). Germline V gives CDR1 SEHNR, CDR2 FQNEAQ (reference sequence). The CDR3 length is 14 residues. This chain's CDR3 is CASSQASGAGEQYF. In DNA, the CDR3 is TGCGCCAGCAGCCAAGCCTCTGGGGCCGGGGAGCAGTACTTC.

This clonotype was seen more than once but under ten times. The chain combines TRBV12-3 or TRBV12-4 with TRBJ2-7; 7 positions agree with TRBD2. J was trimmed by 3 bases and V by 4 bases; bases with no gene match: 12. The CDR3 length is 16 residues. The CDR3 DNA reads as TGTGCCAGCAGTTGGGGTCGAGCTAGCGGTTACTACGAGCAGTACTTC. It translates to CASSWGRASGYYEQYF.

The rearrangement joins TRBV2 to TRBJ2-2, with 10 positions matching TRBD2. Germline lookup yields CDR1 SNHLY and CDR2 FYNNEI. CDR3 length equals 16 residues. The V and J ends lost 6 bases and 2 bases, in that order; junction bases with no gene match: 6. The CDR3 loop reads CASSQGLAENTGELFF. The CDR3 DNA sequence: TGTGCCAGCAGCCAAGGACTAGCGGAAAACACCGGGGAGCTGTTTTTT. Using reference TRBV2 and TRBJ2-2 for the parts outside the CDR3, the full variable domain is EPEVTQTPSHQVTQMGQEVILRCVPISNHLYFYWYRQILGQKVEFLVSFYNNEISEKSEIFDDQFSVERPDGSNFTLKIRSTKLEDSAMYFCASSQGLAENTGELFFGEGSRLTVL.

This clonotype was detected only once. The rearrangement joins TRBV19 to TRBJ1-1; 10 bases line up with TRBD1. Germline V CDR1 and CDR2: LNHDA, SQIVND (reference sequence). The CDR3 totals 15 residues. V dropped 7 bases and J dropped 0; count of bases not matched to a gene: 5. The CDR3 region is CASTGQGGMNTEAFF. In nucleotides, the CDR3 is TGTGCCAGTACAGGACAGGGGGGGATGAACACTGAAGCTTTCTTT.